This entry is about one T cell receptor (beta chain). What it binds is not known. The V end was cut by 2 bases, the J end by 4 bases, with 10 bases between. The germline V gene encodes CDR1 SQVTM and CDR2 ANQGSEA. This CDR3 spans 13 amino acids. This sample is part of a study of cytomegalovirus exposure and HLA in healthy donors. Whole-study context: Of several hundred genotyped donors, about 81% clustered with self-reported Caucasian donors.

Study-wide points: It was in a later analysis that TCR association rates were seen to vary by HLA locus, highest for DRB1 and lowest for HLA-C. Accurate HLA-A and HLA-B prediction from TCR beta sequences was reported for most subjects.

Both 60 Vbeta primers and 13 Jbeta primers went into the PCR. Libraries were prepared by immunoSEQ multiplex PCR; TCRdb keeps only in-frame clonotypes and omits some of them. The table lists 170,000 or so clones, about four fifths of them singletons, with approximately 6.7% in the top ten. The receptor was derived from a man aged 25 to 40 in good health and CMV-seropositive. The gene calls are TRBV29-1 and TRBJ2-3; tentatively, D is TRBD1 (6 bases). Sequencing used PBMCs. This chain's CDR3 is CSVETGTADTQYF. For the CDR3, the DNA is TGCAGCGTTGAAACAGGGACGGCAGATACGCAGTATTTT.